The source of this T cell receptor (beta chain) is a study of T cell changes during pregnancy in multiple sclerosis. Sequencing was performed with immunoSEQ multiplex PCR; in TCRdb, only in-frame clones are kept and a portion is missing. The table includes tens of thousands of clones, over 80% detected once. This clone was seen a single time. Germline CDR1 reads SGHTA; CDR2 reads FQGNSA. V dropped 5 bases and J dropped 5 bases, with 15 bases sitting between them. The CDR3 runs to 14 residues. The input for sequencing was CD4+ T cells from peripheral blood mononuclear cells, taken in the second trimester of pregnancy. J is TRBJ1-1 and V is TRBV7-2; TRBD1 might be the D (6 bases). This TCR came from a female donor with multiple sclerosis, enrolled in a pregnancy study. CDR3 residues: CASSPAAGVTEAFF. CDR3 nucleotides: TGTGCCAGCAGCCCAGCTGCAGGGGTGACTGAAGCTTTCTTT.